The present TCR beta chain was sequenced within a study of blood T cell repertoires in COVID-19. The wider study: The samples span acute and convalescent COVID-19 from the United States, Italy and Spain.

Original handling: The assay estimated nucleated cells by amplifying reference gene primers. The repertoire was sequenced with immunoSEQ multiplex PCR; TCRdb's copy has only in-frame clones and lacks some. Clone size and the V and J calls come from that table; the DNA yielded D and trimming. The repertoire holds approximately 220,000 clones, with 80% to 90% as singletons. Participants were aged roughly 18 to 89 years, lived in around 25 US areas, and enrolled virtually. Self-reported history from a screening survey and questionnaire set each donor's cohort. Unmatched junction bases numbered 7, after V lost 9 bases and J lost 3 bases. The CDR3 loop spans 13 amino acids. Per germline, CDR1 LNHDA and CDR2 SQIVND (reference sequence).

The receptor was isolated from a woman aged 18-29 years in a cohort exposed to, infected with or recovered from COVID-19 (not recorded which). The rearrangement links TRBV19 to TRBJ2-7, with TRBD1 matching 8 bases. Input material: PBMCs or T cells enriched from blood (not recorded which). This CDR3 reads CASGFTGGYEQYF. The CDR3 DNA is TGTGCCAGCGGATTTACAGGGGGCTACGAGCAGTACTTC.